Listed here is a single T cell receptor beta chain. Original analysis: Nucleated cell number was recorded as an estimate derived from reference gene primer amplification. The method was immunoSEQ multiplex PCR; TCRdb's version includes in-frame clones alone and lacks a portion of them. For V, J and clone size, that table is used; D and trimming come from the DNA. The table records 60,000 to 75,000 clones, 86% of them present only once. This entry belongs to a study of blood T cell repertoires in COVID-19. Across the whole study: The study drew acute and convalescent COVID-19 samples from the United States, Italy and Spain. Sample material is recorded as cDNA or gDNA derived from T cells, B-cell-depleted T cells, or PBMCs.

CDR1 and CDR2 (germline): KGHSH, LQKENI. This CDR3 contains 18 residues. Between the trimmed V and J ends, which lost 3 bases and 0 bases, there was a span of 18 bases. The sequence was obtained from a man aged 30-40 years with acute or convalescent COVID-19. The chain uses TRBV18 and TRBJ1-5, with D tentatively TRBD1 (5 bases). The sample consisted of peripheral blood. The CDR3 loop is CASSPAISGSYSNQPQHF. The CDR3 nucleotides are TGTGCCAGCTCACCGGCCATTTCAGGGTCATATAGCAATCAGCCCCAGCATTTT.